These T cell receptor beta chains were read from a single sample in a study of patients and donors after allogeneic stem cell transplantation. TCRdb ran MiXCR on the RT-PCR reads and lists one entry per CDR3 protein. The profile covers about 960,000 distinct CDR3 sequences, with approximately 18% appearing a single time and about 6% taken by the ten largest. Sequencing was performed on blood, either unsorted or a sorted T cell fraction (not recorded which). The receptors were sampled from a human donor who was either an allogeneic HSCT recipient or a stem cell or donor lymphocyte infusion donor (not recorded which). It is not recorded whose cells these are; they may come from a transplant donor. CDR3s leave out the opening cysteine and the closing phenylalanine or tryptophan.

TRBV20-1	TRBJ1-3	SARDPVGNTIY
TRBV5-1	TRBJ2-1	ASSREGNEQF
TRBV18	TRBJ1-2	ASSQNQGDGYT
TRBV15	TRBJ2-7	ATSIKQGVSYEQY
TRBV6-1	TRBJ2-3	ASRGGRDATDTQY
TRBV7-7	TRBJ2-1	ASSLGTLSFPYNEQF
TRBV6-1	TRBJ2-4	ASRPGIPGNIQY
TRBV29-1	TRBJ1-4	SVGRGGNEKLF
TRBV5-1	TRBJ1-2	ASSLTRDSYGYT
TRBV12-3/TRBV12-4	TRBJ1-2	ASSLGARSGYT
TRBV7-9	TRBJ2-7	ASSTASKGAEEQY
TRBV20-1	TRBJ1-1	SACGQVNTEAF
TRBV6-5	TRBJ1-2	ASSYGQRYGYT
TRBV7-2	TRBJ1-5	ASSRPDSNQPQH
TRBV15	TRBJ2-1	ATSRKILTGGSYNEQF
TRBV5-1	TRBJ2-1	ASSLVTSGSNEQF
TRBV3-1	TRBJ1-1	ASSQVQLTLGGFRNTEAF
TRBV7-2	TRBJ2-7	ASSPRWTGHSYEQY
TRBV12-3/TRBV12-4	TRBJ2-3	ASSLMARGDTQY
TRBV6-1	TRBJ1-5	ASSPKGGAGNQPQH
TRBV7-9	TRBJ1-3	ASEEDRFSGNTIY
TRBV20-1	TRBJ1-6	SARDQWDFSNSPLH
TRBV5-1	TRBJ2-1	ASSFASGIYNEQF
TRBV2	TRBJ1-1	ASSEKGLLNTEAF
TRBV9	TRBJ2-1	ASSDQDSTEQF